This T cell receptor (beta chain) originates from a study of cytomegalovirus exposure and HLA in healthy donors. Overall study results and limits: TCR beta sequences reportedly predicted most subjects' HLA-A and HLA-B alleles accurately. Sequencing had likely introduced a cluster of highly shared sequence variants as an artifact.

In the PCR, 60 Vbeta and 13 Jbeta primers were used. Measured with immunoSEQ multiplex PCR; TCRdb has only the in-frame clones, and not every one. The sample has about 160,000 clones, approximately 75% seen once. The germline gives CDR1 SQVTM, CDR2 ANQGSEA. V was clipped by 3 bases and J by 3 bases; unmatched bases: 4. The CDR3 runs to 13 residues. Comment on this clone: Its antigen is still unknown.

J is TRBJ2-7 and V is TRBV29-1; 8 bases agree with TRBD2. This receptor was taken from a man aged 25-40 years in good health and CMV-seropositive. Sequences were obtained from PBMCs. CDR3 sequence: CSVELTSVYEQYF. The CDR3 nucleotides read TGCAGCGTTGAGCTGACTAGCGTCTACGAGCAGTACTTC.